The rows below give T cell receptor beta chains drawn from one sample of a study of cytomegalovirus exposure and HLA in healthy donors. The table came from immunoSEQ multiplex PCR; TCRdb's copy has only in-frame clones and leaves some out. This sample carries roughly 180,000 clones, roughly 83% of them seen once, and the ten largest clones take under 1.1%. The material sequenced was PBMCs. Receptor source: a man aged 25-45 years in good health and CMV-seronegative. The CDR3 runs from the conserved cysteine through the conserved F or W. Fields, in order: V gene, J gene, clone size, D gene, CDR3 DNA, CDR3 protein. A D gene is named only where the DNA matches it firmly. Rows give clone size only sometimes, using once, few, many, or a class for an expanded clone.

>TRBV7-9|TRBJ2-2|-|TRBD1
TGTGCCAGCAGGTTACAGGGGGACTTCGGGGAGCTGTTTTTT
CASRLQGDFGELFF
>TRBV5-4|TRBJ1-2|-|-
TGTGCCAGCAGCTTGGAGTGGCAGGGTGAGGAAAATGGCTACACCTTC
CASSLEWQGEENGYTF
>TRBV14|TRBJ2-7|-|-
TGTGCCAGCAGCCTTTTCCGGGCGGGACCGACCAGCTCCTACGAGCAGTACTTC
CASSLFRAGPTSSYEQYF
>TRBV18|TRBJ2-7|-|TRBD2
TGTGCCAGCTCCAATTTGGGTAGCGGGAGGGCCAACGAGCAGTACTTC
CASSNLGSGRANEQYF
>TRBV28|TRBJ1-4|once|-
TGTGCCAGCAGTTCCCCCGGCACCCCTAGGTCCGAAAAACTGTTTTTT
CASSSPGTPRSEKLFF
>TRBV28|TRBJ2-3|-|TRBD2
TGTGCCAGCCGCCCCGGGACTAGCGGGGGGACGCAGTATTTT
CASRPGTSGGTQYF
>TRBV5-8|TRBJ2-7|-|TRBD2
TGTGCCAGCAGCTTGGAAGAGAACCTGGGACTACATTTC
CASSLEENLGLHF
>TRBV25-1|TRBJ2-5|-|-
TGTGCCAGCAGTGAGAGGGAAGAGACCCAGTACTTC
CASSEREETQYF
>TRBV15|TRBJ2-3|-|-
TGTGCCACCAAAATAGCGGTCACAGATACGCAGTATTTT
CATKIAVTDTQYF
>TRBV6-6|TRBJ2-5|-|TRBD2
TGTGCCAGCAGCCCGACTAGCGGGGGACAAGAGACCCAGTACTTC
CASSPTSGGQETQYF
>TRBV6-5|TRBJ2-1|-|TRBD1
TGTGCCAGCAGTTTGCAGGGGGATGAGCAGTTCTTC
CASSLQGDEQFF
>TRBV7-9|TRBJ2-1|-|-
TGTGCCAGCAGCTTCGGGGAACTCCGGAGCTCCTACAATGAGCAGTTCTTC
CASSFGELRSSYNEQFF
>TRBV5-6|TRBJ2-3|-|TRBD2
TGTGCCAGCAGCAAAATAGCGGGGGGGCCGGGAGATACGCAGTATTTT
CASSKIAGGPGDTQYF
>TRBV6-5|TRBJ1-4|-|-
TGTGCCAGCAGCCCTACGGGGGGCGTGGGTGAAAAACTGTTTTTT
CASSPTGGVGEKLFF
>TRBV11-3|TRBJ1-6|-|-
TGTGCCAGCAGCTTAGAGTTAGCGTTCTCCTATAATTCACCCCTCCACTTT
CASSLELAFSYNSPLHF
>TRBV5-1|TRBJ2-7|-|TRBD1
TGCGCCAGCAGCTTCTCATCGACAGGGGCCGAGCAGTACTTC
CASSFSSTGAEQYF
>TRBV28|TRBJ2-7|-|TRBD2
TGTGCCAGCAGTTTCGGGGGGGATCAGTACTTC
CASSFGGDQYF
>TRBV4-3|TRBJ2-7|-|TRBD2
TGCGCCAGCAGCCAAGAAGTAGCGGGAGTGGTCGAGCAGTACTTC
CASSQEVAGVVEQYF
>TRBV9|TRBJ2-1|-|-
TGTGCCAGCAGTCCCCGAGGGGGTCCCCTCTCCAATGAGCAGTTCTTC
CASSPRGGPLSNEQFF
>TRBV5-1|TRBJ2-7|-|-
TGCGCCAGCAGCCCTCGACAGGACGACGAGCAGTACTTC
CASSPRQDDEQYF
>TRBV27|TRBJ2-3|-|TRBD1
TGTGCCAGCAGTTCGACAGGGATTAGCACAGATACGCAGTATTTT
CASSSTGISTDTQYF
>TRBV5-8|TRBJ2-3|-|TRBD1
TGTGCCAGCAGCGAACCAGGGGGCCGGACAGATACGCAGTATTTT
CASSEPGGRTDTQYF
>TRBV10-3|TRBJ1-2|-|TRBD1
TGTGCCATCAGTGAGTTGGGACAGGGGGCGTCCGGCTACACCTTC
CAISELGQGASGYTF
>TRBV6-6|TRBJ1-2|-|TRBD1
TGTGCCAGCAGTTCGACAGGGGTTGATGGCTACACCTTC
CASSSTGVDGYTF
>TRBV21-1|TRBJ2-2|-|-
TGTGCCAGCAGCAAAGTCTGGACTAGCGTAGCGAACACCGGGGAGCTGTTTTTT
CASSKVWTSVANTGELFF
>TRBV29-1|TRBJ2-1|-|-
TGCAGCGTTGAAACAGGCCCCGGGAATGAGCAGTTCTTC
CSVETGPGNEQFF
>TRBV6-5|TRBJ2-7|-|-
TGTGCCAGCAGTTACTCTACTAGCTCCTACGAGCAGTACTTC
CASSYSTSSYEQYF
>TRBV5-1|TRBJ1-1|-|-
TGCGCCAGCAGCTTGGGAGGGTCCTCCGATGCGACTTTCTTT
CASSLGGSSDATFF
>TRBV29-1|TRBJ2-5|-|TRBD2
TGCAGCGTTGAGGGGATTGCGGGGGGCGAGGAGTACTTC
CSVEGIAGGEEYF
>TRBV12-5|TRBJ1-1|-|-
TGTGCTAGTGCCATAGCGGAGAACACTGAAGCTTTCTTT
CASAIAENTEAFF
>TRBV6-5|TRBJ1-2|-|-
TGTGCCAGCAGTTACGGGGAGATACCGAACTATGGCTACACCTTC
CASSYGEIPNYGYTF
>TRBV15|TRBJ2-2|-|TRBD2
TGTGCCACCAGCAGGGGACTAGCGGTAAACACCGGGGAGCTGTTTTTT
CATSRGLAVNTGELFF
>TRBV5-1|TRBJ1-3|-|TRBD1
TGCGCCAGCGGTCAGGGGGCTGGAAACACCATATATTTT
CASGQGAGNTIYF
>TRBV2|TRBJ2-7|-|-
TGTGCCAGCTTACAGGACCTCTACGAGCAGTACTTC
CASLQDLYEQYF
>TRBV4-2|TRBJ1-6|-|-
TGTGCCAGCAGCCAAGATCATCAGGGGCATTCACCCCTCCACTTT
CASSQDHQGHSPLHF
>TRBV5-1|TRBJ2-3|-|TRBD2
TGCGCCAGCGGTAGCGGGGGGGAGGATACGCAGTATTTT
CASGSGGEDTQYF
>TRBV28|TRBJ1-4|-|-
TGTGCCAGCAAGGTTGGGGGGGGGAATGAAAAACTGTTTTTT
CASKVGGGNEKLFF
>TRBV30|TRBJ2-1|-|TRBD2
TGTGCCTGGAGTGTAGGACTAGCGAATGAGCAGTTCTTC
CAWSVGLANEQFF
>TRBV2|TRBJ2-2|-|-
TGTGCCAGCACCGTCGACAGGGCGGGAACCGGGGAGCTGTTTTTT
CASTVDRAGTGELFF
>TRBV7-2|TRBJ2-2|-|TRBD2
TGTGCCAGCAGCTTACTAGCGGGAGGGCCTAGAAACACCGGGGAGCTGTTTTTT
CASSLLAGGPRNTGELFF
>TRBV5-1|TRBJ2-7|-|TRBD1
TGCGCCAGCAGCTTGGGGGGGACAGCCACACGGGAGCAGTACTTC
CASSLGGTATREQYF
>TRBV6-1|TRBJ2-4|once|-
TGTGCCAGCAGTGAAGCACGGTACGGGAACATTCAGTACTTC
CASSEARYGNIQYF
>TRBV7-3|TRBJ2-3|-|TRBD2
TGTGCCAGCAGCTTGACTAGCGGGCAAGGAGATACGCAGTATTTT
CASSLTSGQGDTQYF
>TRBV29-1|TRBJ1-2|-|TRBD1
TGCAGCGTTGAAGATGAGGACAGGGGCTATGGCTACACCTTC
CSVEDEDRGYGYTF
>TRBV5-4|TRBJ2-1|-|-
TGTGCCAGCAGCTTGGGGGGCCTGAGCTCCTACAATGAGCAGTTCTTC
CASSLGGLSSYNEQFF
>TRBV4-1|TRBJ1-2|-|-
TGCGCCAGCAGCCAACCTCCTACAGGGAGGGGGAACTATGGCTACACCTTC
CASSQPPTGRGNYGYTF